Following are 29 T cell receptor beta chains from one sample sequenced in a study of blood T cell repertoires in COVID-19. Only in-frame clones appear in the TCRdb table, and some are missing; sequencing was by immunoSEQ multiplex PCR. Of approximately 280,000 clones in the sample, approximately 90% were seen once. The sample taken for sequencing was PBMCs or T cells enriched from blood (not recorded which). The receptors come from a woman aged 35 to 49 who had recovered from COVID-19.

This clone was observed a single time. This chain joins TRBV24-1 and TRBJ1-2, with D perhaps TRBD1 (5 bases). The V end lost 6 bases, the J end lost 3 bases, and 13 bases lay between the germline ends. Germline assignment: CDR1 KGHDR and CDR2 SFDVKD. The CDR3 covers 14 residues. In DNA, the CDR3 is TGTGCCACCAGTAGAGAAGGGGAGGACTATGGCTACACCTTC. Its translation is CATSREGEDYGYTF.

The chain links TRBV28 to TRBJ1-4; D gene uncertain. The V end was cut by 6 bases, the J end by 3 bases, with 11 bases between. CDR3 length: 14 residues. The germline V gene encodes CDR1 MDHEN and CDR2 SYDVKM. The CDR3 nucleotides read TGTGCCAGCAGCTTGGTTCGGGCTAATGAAAAACTGTTTTTT. Its protein product is CASSLVRANEKLFF.

This clone was counted once. The chain is built from TRBV28 and TRBJ2-5; TRBD2 agrees at 14 bases. Trimming removed 7 bases from V and 7 bases from J; junction bases left unmatched: 5. CDR3 length: 14 amino acids. Germline lookup yields CDR1 MDHEN and CDR2 SYDVKM. This chain's CDR3 is CASMGLAGARTQYF. The CDR3 bases are TGTGCCAGCATGGGACTAGCGGGAGCAAGGACCCAGTACTTC.

The chain carries TRBV7-9 and TRBJ2-1, with 8 bases lining up with TRBD2. With 5 bases clipped from V and 3 bases from J, the junction kept 3 bases outside the gene matches. The CDR3 extends over 14 amino acids. CDR1 SEHNR and CDR2 FQNEAQ come from the germline V gene (reference sequence). CDR3 nucleotides: TGTGCCAGCAGCATCAGCGGGAGCTACAATGAGCAGTTCTTC. Amino acids: CASSISGSYNEQFF.

The V call is TRBV2, the J call TRBJ2-1; TRBD2 aligns across 11 bases. Germline V gene data show CDR1 as SNHLY and CDR2 as FYNNEI. Trimming cost V 6 bases and J 8 bases; bases outside gene matches: 6. The CDR3 is made up of 14 amino acids. The CDR3 bases are TGTGCCAGCAGGGGACTAGCGGCATTTGATGAGCAGTTCTTC. Translating it yields CASRGLAAFDEQFF.

The V call is TRBV2, the J call TRBJ2-4; D is possibly TRBD2 (6 bases). Trimming removed 9 bases at V and 0 bases at J, with 18 bases between. Germline CDR1 reads SNHLY; CDR2 reads FYNNEI. This CDR3 has 16 residues. The CDR3 DNA reads TGTGCCAGTCTAACCTTCCTAGCGAAAGCCAAAAACATTCAGTACTTC. Translating gives CASLTFLAKAKNIQYF.

The chain couples TRBV15 to TRBJ2-1; 11 bases map to TRBD2. The CDR3 sequence is 17 residues long. Germline V gene lookup returns CDR1 LNHNV and CDR2 YYDKDF (reference sequence). Trimming took 0 bases from V and 2 from J; bases not matched to a gene: 3. The CDR3 DNA sequence: TGTGCCACCAGCAGAGAACTAGCGGGAGTAGCCTACAATGAGCAGTTCTTC. Residues: CATSRELAGVAYNEQFF.

This chain connects TRBV5-1 to TRBJ1-4; 9 bases line up with TRBD1. J lost 3 bases, V lost 4 bases, and 7 bases had no gene match. CDR1 SGHRS and CDR2 YFSETQ come from the germline V gene. This CDR3 contains 16 residues. The CDR3 coding sequence is TGCGCCAGCAGCGTTGGGAGGACAGGGGCTAATGAAAAACTGTTTTTT. Translation gives CASSVGRTGANEKLFF.

A word on this clone: This CDR3 is also generated by other DNA sequences in the sample. V usage is TRBV18 and J usage is TRBJ1-2; 9 bases align to TRBD1. The CDR3 length is 13 residues. Unmatched junction bases numbered 4, after V lost 3 bases and J lost 8 bases. Germline CDR1 KGHSH, CDR2 LQKENI. The CDR3 protein is CASSPGTGLGYTF. Written as DNA, the CDR3 is TGTGCCAGCTCACCGGGGACAGGGTTAGGCTACACCTTC.

This sequence joins TRBV5-1 and TRBJ2-1; 10 positions agree with TRBD2. In germline, CDR1 is SGHRS, CDR2 YFSETQ. Trimming cost V 10 bases and J 4 bases; bases outside gene matches: 8. The CDR3 covers 14 residues. The CDR3 region is CASVATSGYNEQFF. The DNA of the CDR3 is TGCGCCTCGGTGGCGACTAGCGGGTACAATGAGCAGTTCTTC.

The chain carries TRBV3-1 (or the pseudogene TRBV3-2) and TRBJ2-1, with TRBD2 matching 7 bases. Germline assignment: CDR1 LGHDT and CDR2 YNNKEL (reference sequence). With 1 base clipped from V and 6 bases from J, the junction kept 3 bases outside the gene matches. This CDR3 is built from 14 residues. The CDR3 bases are TGTGCCAGCAGCCAAGGACTAGCTGGCAATGAGCAGTTCTTC. This sequence encodes CASSQGLAGNEQFF.

The chain uses TRBV7-9 and TRBJ2-7; 11 bases align to TRBD1. V was pared by 5 bases and J by 2 bases, with 8 bases of the junction left unmatched. The CDR3 length is 16 residues. Germline CDR1 SEHNR, CDR2 FQNEAQ (reference sequence). As DNA, the CDR3 is TGTGCCAGCAGCCCTAGACCGGGACAGGGGGCCTACGAGCAGTACTTC. It is translated as CASSPRPGQGAYEQYF.

The chain joins TRBV7-9 to TRBJ1-2, with D perhaps matching TRBD1 (5 bases). Germline CDR1 is SEHNR and CDR2 is FQNEAQ (reference sequence). This CDR3 region has 11 residues. Trimming removed 8 bases at V and 6 bases at J, with 10 bases between. The CDR3, as DNA: TGTGCCAGCGGGGGGGGAAATGGCTACACCTTC. Translation: CASGGGNGYTF. Looking up the rest from reference TRBV7-9 and TRBJ1-2 gives the full variable domain: DTGVSQNPRHKITKRGQNVTFRCDPISEHNRLYWYRQTLGQGPEFLTYFQNEAQLEKSRLLSDRFSAERPKGSFSTLEIQRTEQGDSAMYLCASGGGNGYTFGSGTRLTVV.

J is TRBJ2-7 and V is TRBV4-3; D gene ambiguous. V lost 1 base, J lost 3 bases, and 7 bases lay in between. Germline V gives CDR1 LGHNA, CDR2 YSLEER. This CDR3 region has 13 residues. The CDR3 DNA sequence: TGCGCCAGCAGCCAAGGACTTAACTACGAGCAGTACTTC. Encoded protein: CASSQGLNYEQYF.

DNA for the CDR3: TGTGCCAGTAGTCCCCAGGGTATAATGGAACTGTTTTTT. It translates to CASSPQGIMELFF. The chain is built from TRBV19 and TRBJ1-4; D is possibly TRBD1 (5 bases). Trimming shortened V by 5 bases and J by 12 bases, and 16 bases separated the two germline ends. Germline V gene lookup returns CDR1 LNHDA and CDR2 SQIVND (reference sequence). CDR3 length: 13 residues.

V usage is TRBV3-1 (or the pseudogene TRBV3-2) and J usage is TRBJ2-1; 7 bases fit TRBD2. Per the germline V gene, CDR1 is LGHDT and CDR2 is YNNKEL (reference sequence). With V trimmed by 4 bases and J by 0 bases, 6 bases remained unmatched. The CDR3 contains 16 residues. As DNA, the CDR3 is TGTGCCAGCAGCCGAGGCGGGAGCTGCTCCTACAATGAGCAGTTCTTC. Its protein product is CASSRGGSCSYNEQFF.

This sequence joins TRBV28 and TRBJ1-2; D gene ambiguous. The length of the CDR3 is 11 residues. Trimming removed 10 bases at V and 2 bases at J, with 8 bases between. Germline V lookup: CDR1 MDHEN, CDR2 SYDVKM. DNA for the CDR3: TGTGCCACTGGGAGGAACTATGGCTACACCTTC. This sequence encodes CATGRNYGYTF.

V is TRBV18 and J is TRBJ2-7, with TRBD1 identical over 9 bases. From germline, CDR1 is KGHSH and CDR2 LQKENI. The CDR3 extends over 15 amino acids. Germline trimming cut 4 bases from V and 6 bases from J; bases unmatched to any gene: 10. The DNA of the CDR3 is TGTGCCAGCTCACTACGGACAGGGGACCTCCGCGAGCAGTACTTC. Its protein is CASSLRTGDLREQYF.

V gene TRBV3-1 (or the pseudogene TRBV3-2) combines with J gene TRBJ2-7; TRBD2 might be the D (5 bases). The germline gives CDR1 LGHDT, CDR2 YNNKEL (reference sequence). The V gene lost 1 base and the J gene lost 0 bases, with 10 bases spanning the gap. The CDR3 runs to 15 residues. The CDR3 DNA follows: TGTGCCAGCAGCCAAGTCCCGGGGATCTCCTACGAGCAGTACTTC. Translation: CASSQVPGISYEQYF.

The rearrangement uses TRBV11-3 and TRBJ2-1; 7 positions match TRBD1. The V gene end was trimmed by 6 bases and the J gene end by 2 bases; junction bases not matched to a gene: 7. The CDR3 contains 15 residues. The germline gives CDR1 SGHNT, CDR2 YENEEA. The CDR3 reads CASSLVGTAYNEQFF. The CDR3 DNA is TGTGCCAGCAGTCTAGTCGGGACAGCCTACAATGAGCAGTTCTTC.

This chain links TRBV18 with TRBJ1-2, with D possibly TRBD1 on 5 matching bases. Germline V gene data show CDR1 as KGHSH and CDR2 as LQKENI. The CDR3 extends over 16 amino acids. Trimming pared 3 bases from V and 3 bases from J, leaving 17 bases between. The CDR3 is CASSPASAGGDYGYTF. The CDR3 DNA reads TGTGCCAGCTCACCCGCTTCGGCGGGAGGGGACTATGGCTACACCTTC.

The CDR3 DNA reads as TGTGCCAGCAGCGTAGGGCCCCTAGCGGGAGGCCTACATACGCAGTATTTT. It codes for CASSVGPLAGGLHTQYF. This rearrangement joins TRBV9 to TRBJ2-3, with 11 positions matching TRBD2. V gave up 0 bases and J gave up 7 bases; unmatched junction bases: 10. The CDR3 has 17 residues. Germline assignment: CDR1 SGDLS and CDR2 YYNGEE. The variable domain in full, with the rest retrieved from reference TRBV9 and TRBJ2-3, is DSGVTQTPKHLITATGQRVTLRCSPRSGDLSVYWYQQSLDQGLQFLIQYYNGEERAKGNILERFSAQQFPDLHSELNLSSLELGDSALYFCASSVGPLAGGLHTQYFGPGTRLTVL.

V is TRBV28 and J is TRBJ2-7, with 8 positions matching TRBD2. Germline values: CDR1 MDHEN, CDR2 SYDVKM. The V and J ends lost 2 bases and 4 bases, in that order; junction bases with no gene match: 4. The CDR3 length is 14 residues. The CDR3 nucleotides are TGTGCCAGCAGTTTAGCTAGCGGGTTTTACGAGCAGTACTTC. Its translation: CASSLASGFYEQYF.

The table lists this clone with a few counts. The J gene is TRBJ1-5, the V gene TRBV7-8; D possibly corresponds to TRBD1 (6 bases). Germline V gene lookup returns CDR1 SGHVS and CDR2 FQNEAQ. There are 16 residues in the CDR3. Trimming took off 7 bases at V and 6 bases at J, with 22 bases between the two ends. CDR3 coding DNA: TGTGCCAGCACCAAGGACAGACTACCCTACGGTCAGCCCCAGCATTTT. It translates to CASTKDRLPYGQPQHF.

The V and J genes are TRBV7-3 and TRBJ2-3, with D perhaps matching TRBD1 (6 bases). Germline CDR1 SGHTA, CDR2 FQGTGA. V lost 3 bases and J 0 bases, leaving 10 bases between the germline ends. This CDR3 contains 15 residues. The CDR3 DNA sequence: TGTGCCAGCAGCTTCAGGGGTCATAGCACAGATACGCAGTATTTT. The encoded protein is CASSFRGHSTDTQYF.

This chain uses TRBV4-2 with TRBJ2-3, with no clear D. V lost 0 bases, J lost 0 bases, and 10 bases lay in between. Germline CDR1 is LGHNA and CDR2 is YNFKEQ. This CDR3 spans 16 amino acids. The chain's CDR3 is CASSQDLSPSTDTQYF. The CDR3 DNA sequence: TGTGCCAGCAGCCAAGATCTGAGCCCTAGCACAGATACGCAGTATTTT.

J is TRBJ1-6 and V is TRBV19; D remains ambiguous. The CDR3 loop spans 13 amino acids. Germline V gene sequence: CDR1 LNHDA, CDR2 SQIVND (reference sequence). Deletions cut 0 bases from V and 11 bases from J, with 8 bases between. The CDR3 DNA sequence: TGTGCCAGTAGTATAGAGTGGACTACACCCCTCCACTTT. Encoded protein: CASSIEWTTPLHF.

The rearrangement links TRBV10-3 to TRBJ2-3; D might be TRBD2 (6 bases). The CDR3 runs to 14 residues. CDR1 is ENHRY, CDR2 SYGVKD, per germline. V lost 0 bases and J 6 bases, leaving 10 bases between the germline ends. CDR3 in amino acids: CAISESNRGDTQYF. The CDR3 nucleotides are TGTGCCATCAGTGAGTCGAACCGGGGGGATACGCAGTATTTT.

The rearrangement uses TRBV14 and TRBJ1-5; TRBD1 is a possible D gene (6 bases). The V and J ends lost 5 bases and 5 bases respectively, with 16 bases between them. Germline CDR1 and CDR2: SGHDN and FVKESK. The CDR3 extends over 15 amino acids. The CDR3 DNA sequence: TGTGCCAGCAGCGCTGACAGGCTGGTGCATCAGCCCCAGCATTTT. This codes for CASSADRLVHQPQHF.